Following are 27 T cell receptor beta chains from one sample sequenced in a study of T cell responses to AZD1222 COVID-19 vaccine. Sequenced by immunoSEQ multiplex PCR; TCRdb stores in-frame clones only, minus some. The sample has under 150,000 clones, approximately 90% seen once; the top ten hold about 10%. Specimen: peripheral blood, collected 28 days after the second AZD1222 dose. The source is an adult who received the AZD1222 COVID-19 vaccine.

The chain is built from TRBV4-3 and TRBJ2-1; 8 bases are shared with TRBD2. V trimming: 1 base; J trimming: 7 bases; junction bases outside the gene matches: 0. The germline V gene has CDR1 LGHNA and CDR2 YSLEER. The CDR3 has 13 amino acids. The CDR3 is CASSQAGGNEQFF. The CDR3 DNA is TGCGCCAGCAGCCAAGCGGGGGGGAATGAGCAGTTCTTC.

J is TRBJ1-2 and V is TRBV27; D is ambiguous. V dropped 6 bases and J dropped 8 bases, with 19 bases sitting between them. The germline V gene encodes CDR1 MNHEY and CDR2 SMNVEV (reference sequence). This CDR3 is built from 14 residues. CDR3 DNA: TGTGCCAGCAGCTCGAACCCGGCCCTGGGGGGCTACACCTTC. Protein: CASSSNPALGGYTF.

The J gene is TRBJ2-1, the V gene TRBV12-3 or TRBV12-4, with 7 bases aligning to TRBD2. The V segment lost 2 bases and the J segment 9 bases; nucleotides outside the gene matches: 4. The CDR3 consists of 13 residues. The chain's CDR3 is CASSLFLAVEQFF. The CDR3 DNA reads TGTGCCAGCAGTTTATTCCTAGCGGTTGAGCAGTTCTTC.

J is TRBJ2-3 and V is TRBV19; D assignment may be TRBD1 or TRBD2 (6 bases each). The V end was cut by 3 bases, the J end by 3 bases, with 13 bases between. This CDR3 comprises 15 residues. The germline V gene encodes CDR1 LNHDA and CDR2 SQIVND (reference sequence). CDR3 region: CASSMGTGRTDTQYF. The DNA for the CDR3 is TGTGCCAGTAGTATGGGTACAGGGAGGACAGATACGCAGTATTTT. Full variable domain (rest looked up from reference TRBV19 and TRBJ2-3): DGGITQSPKYLFRKEGQNVTLSCEQNLNHDAMYWYRQDPGQGLRLIYYSQIVNDFQKGDIAEGYSVSREKKESFPLTVTSAQKNPTAFYLCASSMGTGRTDTQYFGPGTRLTVL.

V and J are TRBV6-5 and TRBJ2-2, with 8 positions matching TRBD1. J lost 5 bases, V lost 5 bases, and 7 bases had no gene match. The germline V gene has CDR1 MNHEY and CDR2 SVGAGI. CDR3 length: 15 amino acids. The CDR3 nucleotides are TGTGCCAGCAGTCCCCGGGACAGGAAAACCGGGGAGCTGTTTTTT. This encodes CASSPRDRKTGELFF.

The gene calls are TRBV25-1 and TRBJ2-7; D possibly matches TRBD1 or TRBD2 (7 bases each). Germline V CDR1 and CDR2: MGHDK, SYGVNS. The CDR3 length is 13 residues. V lost 9 bases to trimming and J lost 5 bases, with 17 bases between them. CDR3 nucleotide sequence: TGTGCCAGAATACAGGGGAGGGGGAACGAGCAGTACTTC. Its translation: CARIQGRGNEQYF.

The V and J genes are TRBV4-1 and TRBJ2-7; no reliable D call. CDR3 size: 14 residues. The V and J ends lost 5 bases and 2 bases respectively, with 13 bases between them. The germline gives CDR1 MGHRA, CDR2 YSYEKL. The DNA of the CDR3 is TGCGCCAGCAGCTCGGTAGGGCGAACCTACGAGCAGTACTTC. Protein sequence: CASSSVGRTYEQYF.

As regards this clone: Other DNA sequences from this sample encode an identical CDR3 as well. The CDR3 protein is CASSSVRGGTEAFF. In DNA, the CDR3 is TGTGCCAGCAGCTCTGTGCGTGGGGGGACTGAAGCTTTCTTT. This rearrangement joins TRBV7-2 to TRBJ1-1; weak D call: TRBD1 (5 bases). This CDR3 has 14 residues. V lost 4 bases to trimming and J lost 5 bases, with 14 bases between them. Germline V gene sequence: CDR1 SGHTA, CDR2 FQGNSA.

The genes are TRBV6-4 and TRBJ1-1; possible D gene TRBD1, 6 bases. Trimming left V 6 bases short and J 5 bases short, with 19 bases between. The CDR3 runs 15 residues. CDR1 and CDR2 from the germline V gene are MRHNA and SNTAGT. CDR3: CASRNTFRGLTEAFF. The CDR3 nucleotides read TGTGCCAGCAGGAATACCTTCAGGGGCTTGACTGAAGCTTTCTTT.

CDR3 in DNA: TGTGCCAGCAGCTTAAGCGGGGCATCCACCGGGGAGCTGTTTTTT. Translating it yields CASSLSGASTGELFF. V gene TRBV7-3 combines with J gene TRBJ2-2; weak D call: TRBD2 (6 bases). The CDR3 sequence is 15 residues long. Per germline, CDR1 SGHTA and CDR2 FQGTGA. Trimming took 1 base from V and 4 from J, leaving 10 bases between them. Combining the CDR3 with reference TRBV7-3 and TRBJ2-2 gives the whole variable domain GAGVSQTPSNKVTEKGKYVELRCDPISGHTALYWYRQSLGQGPEFLIYFQGTGAADDSGLPNDRFFAVRPEGSVSTLKIQRTERGDSAVYLCASSLSGASTGELFFGEGSRLTVL.

The gene calls are TRBV6-5 and TRBJ1-2, with D unresolved. This CDR3 comprises 15 residues. V was pared by 2 bases and J by 1 base, with 11 bases between. Germline-derived CDR1 and CDR2 are MNHEY and SVGAGI. The chain's CDR3 is CASSYGANLNYGYTF. The CDR3 DNA reads as TGTGCCAGCAGTTACGGTGCCAATCTTAACTATGGCTACACCTTC.

The chain has TRBV18 and TRBJ2-7; 8 nucleotides agree with TRBD2. The ends lost 0 bases at V and 6 bases at J; junction bases unmatched: 7. The CDR3 runs to 15 residues. Per the germline V gene, CDR1 is KGHSH and CDR2 is LQKENI. CDR3 bases: TGTGCCAGCTCACCACCGAGCGGGAGCCGATTCGAGCAGTACTTC. This translates into CASSPPSGSRFEQYF.

This clone has just one count. J is TRBJ2-1 and V is TRBV30, with 15 bases lining up with TRBD2. Germline V gene sequence: CDR1 GTSNPN, CDR2 SVGIG (reference sequence). CDR3 length equals 13 residues. J was trimmed by 9 bases and V by 8 bases; bases with no gene match: 5. The chain's CDR3 is CAGGLAGGGEQFF. Written as DNA, the CDR3 is TGTGCCGGGGGACTAGCGGGGGGCGGTGAGCAGTTCTTC.

In DNA form, the CDR3 reads TGTGCCAGCAGAAATAGGGGAAACAATGAGCAGTTCTTC. Protein product: CASRNRGNNEQFF. The chain combines TRBV6-6 with TRBJ2-1; D might be TRBD1 (5 bases). Between the trimmed V and J ends, which lost 6 bases and 5 bases, there was a span of 11 bases. The CDR3 runs to 13 residues. Germline V gene sequence: CDR1 MNHNY, CDR2 SVGAGI (reference sequence).

The chain has TRBV15 and TRBJ2-5; D is unclear. Deletions cut 0 bases from V and 2 bases from J, with 7 bases between. This CDR3 has 14 amino acids. Germline V CDR1 and CDR2: LNHNV, YYDKDF (reference sequence). Here the CDR3 reads CATSRDAGQETQYF. The CDR3 nucleotides are TGTGCCACCAGCAGAGATGCCGGGCAAGAGACCCAGTACTTC.

V is TRBV5-1 and J is TRBJ1-4, with D unclear. V lost 8 bases and J 8 bases, leaving 16 bases between the germline ends. The CDR3 spans 13 residues. Germline assignment: CDR1 SGHRS and CDR2 YFSETQ. The CDR3 sequence: CARLGPSREKLFF. CDR3 DNA sequence: TGCGCCAGGTTGGGCCCTTCTCGAGAAAAACTGTTTTTT.

The gene calls are TRBV27 and TRBJ1-5, with D perhaps matching TRBD1 (5 bases). CDR1 and CDR2 (germline): MNHEY, SMNVEV (reference sequence). V lost 5 bases, J lost 6 bases, and 17 bases lay in between. The CDR3 is 15 amino acids. CDR3 residues: CASSPGPPGSQPQHF. Here the CDR3 DNA reads TGTGCCAGCAGTCCGGGACCCCCAGGAAGTCAGCCCCAGCATTTT.

The genes are TRBV19 and TRBJ1-3, with 7 bases aligning to TRBD1. The CDR3 totals 16 residues. The J segment lost 0 bases and the V segment lost 4 bases, leaving 6 bases of the junction unmatched. Per the germline V gene, CDR1 is LNHDA and CDR2 is SQIVND (reference sequence). The CDR3 region is CASSTRDSHSGNTIYF. CDR3 coding DNA: TGTGCCAGTAGTACGCGGGACAGCCACTCTGGAAACACCATATATTTT.

This chain connects TRBV7-8 to TRBJ2-5; the match to TRBD1 covers 7 bases. The CDR3 contains 14 residues. V was pared by 2 bases and J by 5 bases, with 5 bases of the junction left unmatched. CDR1 and CDR2 from the germline V gene are SGHVS and FQNEAQ. CDR3 region: CASSLSGGWETQYF. The CDR3 DNA is TGTGCCAGCAGCTTATCAGGGGGATGGGAGACCCAGTACTTC. Looking up the rest from reference TRBV7-8 and TRBJ2-5 gives the full variable domain: GAGVSQSPRYKVAKRGQDVALRCDPISGHVSLFWYQQALGQGPEFLTYFQNEAQLDKSGLPSDRFFAERPEGSVSTLKIQRTQQEDSAVYLCASSLSGGWETQYFGPGTRLLVL.

The chain recombines TRBV18 with TRBJ2-5; 9 bases are a match to TRBD1. The J segment lost 0 bases and the V segment lost 0 bases, leaving 2 bases of the junction unmatched. Germline assignment: CDR1 KGHSH and CDR2 LQKENI. The CDR3 contains 16 residues. The CDR3 nucleotides are TGTGCCAGCTCACCACCGGGACAGGGATACCAAGAGACCCAGTACTTC. The encoded protein is CASSPPGQGYQETQYF. Based on the CDR3 plus reference TRBV18 and TRBJ2-5, the full variable domain is NAGVMQNPRHLVRRRGQEARLRCSPMKGHSHVYWYRQLPEEGLKFMVYLQKENIIDESGMPKERFSAEFPKEGPSILRIQQVVRGDSAAYFCASSPPGQGYQETQYFGPGTRLLVL.

V and J are TRBV5-1 and TRBJ2-2, with TRBD1 as a possible D gene (6 bases). Deletions cut 4 bases from V and 7 bases from J, with 17 bases between. This CDR3 comprises 15 residues. Germline V gene data show CDR1 as SGHRS and CDR2 as YFSETQ. The CDR3, as DNA: TGCGCCAGCAGCATAACAGGGAAAAAGGTCGGGGAGCTGTTTTTT. It specifies CASSITGKKVGELFF.

V usage is TRBV27 and J usage is TRBJ2-5; tentatively, D is TRBD1 (8 bases). V lost 2 bases to trimming and J lost 0 bases, with 16 bases between them. The CDR3 length is 17 residues. Germline assignment: CDR1 MNHEY and CDR2 SMNVEV (reference sequence). Written as DNA, the CDR3 is TGTGCCAGCAGTTTACGGGGGGACAGGAGCTACCAAGAGACCCAGTACTTC. Amino acid sequence: CASSLRGDRSYQETQYF.

This clone was seen only once. The V call is TRBV5-6, the J call TRBJ1-1; D remains unclear. V dropped 1 base and J dropped 1 base, with 5 bases sitting between them. There are 13 residues in the CDR3. Germline loops: CDR1 SGHDT, CDR2 YYEEEE. The CDR3 protein is CASSLNPNTEAFF. The CDR3, as DNA: TGTGCCAGCAGCTTGAACCCGAACACTGAAGCTTTCTTT.

This clone was recorded a few times. The chain has TRBV5-5 and TRBJ1-4, with a possible D match to TRBD1 (5 bases). CDR3 size: 14 residues. The germline V and J ends were trimmed by 4 bases and 8 bases, with 15 bases remaining between them. The germline V gene has CDR1 SGHKS and CDR2 YYEKEE (reference sequence). The DNA of the CDR3 is TGTGCCAGCAGCGTGAACGGGGGAGAGGAAAAACTGTTTTTT. It yields the protein CASSVNGGEEKLFF.

There are a few counts of this clone. This chain uses TRBV21-1 with TRBJ2-7; whether TRBD1, the table's D call, matches the DNA was not checked. TRBV21-1 is flagged as a pseudogene. The length of the CDR3 is 15 residues. The CDR3 is CASSKAGTVIYEQYF. The CDR3 DNA follows: TGTGCCAGCAGCAAAGCCGGGACAGTAATTTACGAGCAGTACTTC.

V is TRBV4-2 and J is TRBJ1-3; D is unclear. The CDR3 loop spans 14 amino acids. V was clipped by 0 bases and J by 11 bases, with 14 bases between them. Germline V lookup: CDR1 LGHNA, CDR2 YNFKEQ. CDR3 protein: CASSQDALGRPIYF. Written as DNA, the CDR3 is TGTGCCAGCAGCCAAGATGCACTCGGGAGGCCCATATATTTT.

The rearrangement joins TRBV3-1 (or the pseudogene TRBV3-2) to TRBJ1-6; D is perhaps TRBD1 (5 bases). Per germline, CDR1 LGHDT and CDR2 YNNKEL (reference sequence). This CDR3 spans 14 amino acids. The ends were cut back, 4 bases at V and 9 bases at J, with 13 bases in the middle. CDR3 amino acids: CASSPPGKGSPLHF. In DNA, the CDR3 is TGTGCCAGCAGCCCCCCAGGGAAGGGTTCACCCCTCCACTTT.